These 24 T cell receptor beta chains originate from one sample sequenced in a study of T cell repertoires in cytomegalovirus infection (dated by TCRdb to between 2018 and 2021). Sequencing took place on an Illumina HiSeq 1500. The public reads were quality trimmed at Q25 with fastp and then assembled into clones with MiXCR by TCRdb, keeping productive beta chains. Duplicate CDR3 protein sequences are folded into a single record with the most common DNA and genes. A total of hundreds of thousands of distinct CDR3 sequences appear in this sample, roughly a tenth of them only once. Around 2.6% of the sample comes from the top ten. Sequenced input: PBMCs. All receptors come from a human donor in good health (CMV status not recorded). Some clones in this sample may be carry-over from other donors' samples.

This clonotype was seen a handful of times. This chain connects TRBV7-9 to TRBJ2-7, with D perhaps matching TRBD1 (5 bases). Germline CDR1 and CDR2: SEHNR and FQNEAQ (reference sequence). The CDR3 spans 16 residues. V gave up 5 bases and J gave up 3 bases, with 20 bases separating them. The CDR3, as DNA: TGTGCCAGCAGCCCCCGTGGCAGGGAAAGGGGCTACGAGCAGTACTTC. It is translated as CASSPRGRERGYEQYF.

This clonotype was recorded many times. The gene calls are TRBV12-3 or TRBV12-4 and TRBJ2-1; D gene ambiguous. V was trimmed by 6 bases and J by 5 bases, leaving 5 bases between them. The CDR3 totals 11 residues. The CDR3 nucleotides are TGTGCCAGCAGAGATAACAATGAGCAGTTCTTC. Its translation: CASRDNNEQFF.

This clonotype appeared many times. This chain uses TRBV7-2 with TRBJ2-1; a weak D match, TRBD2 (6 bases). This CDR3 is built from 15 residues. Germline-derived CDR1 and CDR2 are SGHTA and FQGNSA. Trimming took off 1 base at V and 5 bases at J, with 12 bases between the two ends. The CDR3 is CASSLDRTIHNEQFF. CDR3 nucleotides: TGTGCCAGCAGCTTAGACCGGACTATTCACAATGAGCAGTTCTTC.

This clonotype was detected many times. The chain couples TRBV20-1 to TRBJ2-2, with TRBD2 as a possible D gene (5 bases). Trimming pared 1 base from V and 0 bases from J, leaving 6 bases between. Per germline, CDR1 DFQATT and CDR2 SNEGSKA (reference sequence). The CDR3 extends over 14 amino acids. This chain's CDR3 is CSARGTANTGELFF. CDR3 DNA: TGCAGTGCTAGAGGGACTGCGAACACCGGGGAGCTGTTTTTT.

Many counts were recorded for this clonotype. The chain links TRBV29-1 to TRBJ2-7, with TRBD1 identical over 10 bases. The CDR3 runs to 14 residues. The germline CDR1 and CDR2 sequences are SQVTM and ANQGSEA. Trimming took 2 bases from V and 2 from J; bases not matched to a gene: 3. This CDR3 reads CSVEIGTGAYEQYF. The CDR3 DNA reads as TGCAGCGTTGAAATCGGGACAGGGGCCTACGAGCAGTACTTC.

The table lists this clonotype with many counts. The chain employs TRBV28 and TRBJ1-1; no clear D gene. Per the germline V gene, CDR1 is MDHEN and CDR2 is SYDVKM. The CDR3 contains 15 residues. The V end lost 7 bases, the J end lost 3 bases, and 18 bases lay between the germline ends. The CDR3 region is CASTPSWPPDTEAFF. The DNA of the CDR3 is TGTGCCAGCACGCCAAGTTGGCCCCCGGACACTGAAGCTTTCTTT.

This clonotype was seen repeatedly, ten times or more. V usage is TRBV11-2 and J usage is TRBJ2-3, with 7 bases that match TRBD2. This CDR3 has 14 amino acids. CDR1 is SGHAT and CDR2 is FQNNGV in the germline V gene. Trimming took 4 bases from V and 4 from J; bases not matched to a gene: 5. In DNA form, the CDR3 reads TGTGCCAGCAGCTCGGGGGGAAGCGCAGATACGCAGTATTTT. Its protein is CASSSGGSADTQYF.

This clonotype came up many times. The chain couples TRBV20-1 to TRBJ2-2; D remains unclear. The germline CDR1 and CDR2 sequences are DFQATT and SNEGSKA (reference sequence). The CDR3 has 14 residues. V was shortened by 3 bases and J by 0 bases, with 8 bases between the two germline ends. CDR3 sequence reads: CSARAPANTGELFF. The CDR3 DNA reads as TGCAGTGCTAGGGCCCCGGCGAACACCGGGGAGCTGTTTTTT.

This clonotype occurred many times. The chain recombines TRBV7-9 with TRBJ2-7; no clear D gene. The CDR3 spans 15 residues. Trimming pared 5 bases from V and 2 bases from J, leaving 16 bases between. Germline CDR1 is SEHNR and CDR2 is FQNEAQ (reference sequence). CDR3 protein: CASSPSTVRPYEQYF. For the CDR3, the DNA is TGTGCCAGCAGCCCTTCGACCGTCCGGCCCTACGAGCAGTACTTC.

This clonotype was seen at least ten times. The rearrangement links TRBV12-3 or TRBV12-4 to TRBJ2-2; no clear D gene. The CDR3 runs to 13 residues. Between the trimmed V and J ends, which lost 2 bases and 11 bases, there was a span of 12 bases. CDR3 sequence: CASSLSLAVELFF. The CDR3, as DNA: TGTGCCAGCAGTTTAAGTCTTGCTGTAGAGCTGTTTTTT.

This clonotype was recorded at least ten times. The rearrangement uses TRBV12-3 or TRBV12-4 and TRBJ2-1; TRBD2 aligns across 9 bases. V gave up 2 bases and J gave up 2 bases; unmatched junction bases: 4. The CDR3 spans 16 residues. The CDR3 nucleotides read TGTGCCAGCAGTTTAAGAAGCGGGGGGACCTACAATGAGCAGTTCTTC. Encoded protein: CASSLRSGGTYNEQFF.

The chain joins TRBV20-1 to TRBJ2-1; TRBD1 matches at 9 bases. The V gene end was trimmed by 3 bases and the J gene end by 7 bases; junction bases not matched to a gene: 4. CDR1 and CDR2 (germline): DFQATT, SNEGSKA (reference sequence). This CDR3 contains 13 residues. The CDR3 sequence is CSASGTGRNEQFF. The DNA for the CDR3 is TGCAGTGCTAGTGGGACAGGGAGGAATGAGCAGTTCTTC.

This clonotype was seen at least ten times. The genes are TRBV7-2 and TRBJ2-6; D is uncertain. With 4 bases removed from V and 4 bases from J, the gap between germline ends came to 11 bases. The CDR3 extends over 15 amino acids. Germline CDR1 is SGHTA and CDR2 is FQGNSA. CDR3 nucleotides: TGTGCCAGCAGCTCCATTGGTGTGGGGGCCAACGTCCTGACTTTC. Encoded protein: CASSSIGVGANVLTF.

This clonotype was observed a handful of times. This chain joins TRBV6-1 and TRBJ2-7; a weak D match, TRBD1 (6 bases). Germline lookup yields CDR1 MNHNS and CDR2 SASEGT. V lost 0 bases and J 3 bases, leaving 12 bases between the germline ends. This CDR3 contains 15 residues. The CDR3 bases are TGTGCCAGCAGTGAAGCGCCCGGGACAATCTACGAGCAGTACGTC. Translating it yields CASSEAPGTIYEQYV.

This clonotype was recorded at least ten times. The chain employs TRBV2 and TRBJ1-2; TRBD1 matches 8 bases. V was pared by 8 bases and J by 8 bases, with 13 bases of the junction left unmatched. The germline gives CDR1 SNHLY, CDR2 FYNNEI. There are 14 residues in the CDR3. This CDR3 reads CASPYGQGRSGYTF. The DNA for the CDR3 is TGTGCCAGCCCCTATGGACAGGGCAGAAGCGGCTACACCTTC.

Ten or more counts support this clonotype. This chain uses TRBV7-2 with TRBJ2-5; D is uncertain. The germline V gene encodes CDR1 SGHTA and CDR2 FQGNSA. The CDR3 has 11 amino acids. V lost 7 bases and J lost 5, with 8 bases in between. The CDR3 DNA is TGTGCCAGCACCCCTCGGGAGACCCAGTACTTC. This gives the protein CASTPRETQYF. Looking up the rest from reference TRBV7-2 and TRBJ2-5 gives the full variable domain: GAGVSQSPSNKVTEKGKDVELRCDPISGHTALYWYRQSLGQGLEFLIYFQGNSAPDKSGLPSDRFSAERTGGSVSTLTIQRTQQEDSAVYLCASTPRETQYFGPGTRLLVL.

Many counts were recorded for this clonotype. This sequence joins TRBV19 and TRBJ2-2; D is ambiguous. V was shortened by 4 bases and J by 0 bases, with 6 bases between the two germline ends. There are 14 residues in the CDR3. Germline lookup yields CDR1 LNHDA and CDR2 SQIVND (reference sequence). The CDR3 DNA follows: TGTGCCAGTAGTAAGACAACGAACACCGGGGAGCTGTTTTTT. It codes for CASSKTTNTGELFF.

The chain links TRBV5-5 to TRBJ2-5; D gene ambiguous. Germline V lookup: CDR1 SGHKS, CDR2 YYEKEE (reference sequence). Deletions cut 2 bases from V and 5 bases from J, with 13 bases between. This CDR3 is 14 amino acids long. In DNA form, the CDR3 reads TGTGCCAGCAGCTTTATAGTGTTTCGTGAGACCCAGTACTTC. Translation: CASSFIVFRETQYF. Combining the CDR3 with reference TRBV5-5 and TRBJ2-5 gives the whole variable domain DAGVTQSPTHLIKTRGQQVTLRCSPISGHKSVSWYQQVLGQGPQFIFQYYEKEERGRGNFPDRFSARQFPNYSSELNVNALLLGDSALYLCASSFIVFRETQYFGPGTRLLVL.

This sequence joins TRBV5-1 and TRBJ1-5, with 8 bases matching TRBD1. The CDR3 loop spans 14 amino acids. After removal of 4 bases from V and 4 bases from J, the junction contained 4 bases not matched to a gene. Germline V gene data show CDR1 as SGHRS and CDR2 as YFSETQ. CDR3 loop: CASSTQGGNQPQHF. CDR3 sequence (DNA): TGCGCCAGCAGCACACAGGGGGGAAATCAGCCCCAGCATTTT. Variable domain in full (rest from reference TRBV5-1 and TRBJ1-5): KAGVTQTPRYLIKTRGQQVTLSCSPISGHRSVSWYQQTPGQGLQFLFEYFSETQRNKGNFPGRFSGRQFSNSRSEMNVSTLELGDSALYLCASSTQGGNQPQHFGDGTRLSIL.

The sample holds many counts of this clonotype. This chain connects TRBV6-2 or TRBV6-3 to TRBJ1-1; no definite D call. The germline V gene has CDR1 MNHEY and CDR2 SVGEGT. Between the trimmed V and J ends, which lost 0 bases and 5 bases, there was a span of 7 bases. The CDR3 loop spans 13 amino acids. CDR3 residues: CASSYSEVTEAFF. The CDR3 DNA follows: TGTGCCAGCAGTTACTCTGAGGTTACTGAAGCTTTCTTT.

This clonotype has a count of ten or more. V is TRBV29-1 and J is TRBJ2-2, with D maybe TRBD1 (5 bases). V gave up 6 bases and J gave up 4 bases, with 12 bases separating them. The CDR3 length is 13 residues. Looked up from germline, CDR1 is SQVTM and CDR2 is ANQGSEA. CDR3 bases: TGCAGCGTAGTAGACAGTCTCACCGGGGAGCTGTTTTTT. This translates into CSVVDSLTGELFF.

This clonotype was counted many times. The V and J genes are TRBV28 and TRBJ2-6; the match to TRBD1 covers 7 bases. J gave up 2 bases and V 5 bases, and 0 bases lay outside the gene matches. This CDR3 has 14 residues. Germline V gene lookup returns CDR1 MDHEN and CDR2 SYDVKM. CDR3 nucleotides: TGTGCCAGCAGTACAGGGGCTGGGGCCAACGTCCTGACTTTC. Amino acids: CASSTGAGANVLTF.

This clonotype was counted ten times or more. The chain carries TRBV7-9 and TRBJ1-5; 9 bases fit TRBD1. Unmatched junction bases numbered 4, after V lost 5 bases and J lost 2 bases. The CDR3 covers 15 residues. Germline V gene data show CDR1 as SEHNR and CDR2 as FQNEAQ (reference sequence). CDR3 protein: CASSTGQGRNQPQHF. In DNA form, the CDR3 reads TGTGCCAGCAGCACGGGACAGGGACGCAATCAGCCCCAGCATTTT.

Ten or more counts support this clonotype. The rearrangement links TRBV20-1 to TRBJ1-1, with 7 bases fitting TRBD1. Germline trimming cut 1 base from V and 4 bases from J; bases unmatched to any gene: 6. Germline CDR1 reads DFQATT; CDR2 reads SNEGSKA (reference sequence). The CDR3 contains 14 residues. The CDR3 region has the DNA TGCAGTGCTAGAGTAGGGGGCGCGGTCACTGAAGCTTTCTTT. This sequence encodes CSARVGGAVTEAFF.